This passage covers 31 T cell receptor beta chains from one sample sequenced in a study of cytomegalovirus exposure and HLA in healthy donors. 60 Vbeta and 13 Jbeta primers were used in PCR. Profiling relied on immunoSEQ multiplex PCR, and the TCRdb table lists in-frame clones only, not all of them. The sample gives roughly 190,000 clones, over 75% of which show up once; 3.8% is in the top ten. Sequencing was carried out using PBMCs. The receptors here all came from a man aged 45-60 years in good health and CMV-seronegative.

The J gene is TRBJ2-1, the V gene TRBV30, with D possibly being TRBD2 (5 bases). Trimming stripped 4 bases from V and 9 bases from J, with 19 bases between. This CDR3 has 14 residues. Per germline, CDR1 GTSNPN and CDR2 SVGIG (reference sequence). CDR3 sequence: CAWNARVGVTEQFF. The DNA of the CDR3 is TGTGCCTGGAACGCGAGGGTTGGGGTCACTGAGCAGTTCTTC.

This sequence joins TRBV27 and TRBJ1-1, with D possibly matching TRBD1 (5 bases). CDR3 length: 15 residues. Germline loops: CDR1 MNHEY, CDR2 SMNVEV (reference sequence). Between the trimmed V and J ends, which lost 7 bases and 4 bases, there was a span of 19 bases. CDR3 sequence (DNA): TGTGCCAGCAACCGCGGCGGGGCGGGAATCACTGAAGCTTTCTTT. It codes for CASNRGGAGITEAFF.

V usage is TRBV13 and J usage is TRBJ2-2; 7 nucleotides line up with TRBD1. The V and J ends lost 9 bases and 4 bases, in that order; junction bases with no gene match: 5. The CDR3 extends over 13 amino acids. Germline CDR1 and CDR2: PRHDT and FYEKMQ (reference sequence). The CDR3 sequence: CARRGRSTGELFF. CDR3 nucleotides: TGTGCCAGGAGGGGGCGAAGCACCGGGGAGCTGTTTTTT.

The chain has TRBV6-6 and TRBJ2-7; the D gene is possibly TRBD1 (5 bases). The CDR3 loop spans 13 amino acids. Germline loops: CDR1 MNHNY, CDR2 SVGAGI (reference sequence). V gave up 4 bases and J gave up 1 base, with 8 bases separating them. CDR3 nucleotide sequence: TGTGCCAGCAGTTGGGGCCCTTCCTACGAGCAGTACTTC. Protein: CASSWGPSYEQYF.

V is TRBV10-2 and J is TRBJ2-7, with 10 bases fitting TRBD2. From germline, CDR1 is WSHSY and CDR2 SAAADI. With V trimmed by 4 bases and J by 4 bases, 7 bases remained unmatched. The CDR3 has 15 residues. The CDR3 region is CASSARLAGQYEQYF. The CDR3 region has the DNA TGCGCCAGCAGTGCGAGACTAGCGGGTCAGTACGAGCAGTACTTC.

This clone turned up a few times. The rearrangement joins TRBV30 to TRBJ1-1, with D uncertain. The germline V and J ends were trimmed by 7 bases and 5 bases, with 11 bases remaining between them. Germline CDR1 reads GTSNPN; CDR2 reads SVGIG (reference sequence). This CDR3 has 11 residues. CDR3 bases: TGTGCCTCCCGGGAGGAGACTGAAGCTTTCTTT. Its translation is CASREETEAFF.

The chain combines TRBV29-1 with TRBJ1-2, with TRBD1 matching over 7 bases. The CDR3 extends over 14 amino acids. The germline gives CDR1 SQVTM, CDR2 ANQGSEA. V gave up 1 base and J gave up 8 bases; unmatched junction bases: 10. CDR3: CSVEGKTGVRGYTF. CDR3 nucleotides: TGCAGCGTTGAAGGGAAAACAGGGGTACGGGGCTACACCTTC.

In this sample, this clone turned up a few times. The rearrangement uses TRBV14 and TRBJ2-2; the D gene is possibly TRBD1 (6 bases). The CDR3 is made up of 15 amino acids. Germline lookup yields CDR1 SGHDN and CDR2 FVKESK. V was clipped by 1 base and J by 5 bases, with 11 bases between them. The CDR3 DNA sequence: TGTGCCAGCAGCCAAGTTTGGGGGCATACCGGGGAGCTGTTTTTT. Its protein is CASSQVWGHTGELFF. The entire variable domain, with the rest obtained from reference TRBV14 and TRBJ2-2, is as follows: EAGVTQFPSHSVIEKGQTVTLRCDPISGHDNLYWYRRVMGKEIKFLLHFVKESKQDESGMPNNRFLAERTGGTYSTLKVQPAELEDSGVYFCASSQVWGHTGELFFGEGSRLTVL.

This sequence joins TRBV2 and TRBJ1-2, with D perhaps TRBD1 (5 bases). CDR1 is SNHLY, CDR2 FYNNEI, per germline. The germline V and J ends were trimmed by 6 bases and 6 bases, with 8 bases remaining between them. The CDR3 is made up of 11 amino acids. The CDR3 nucleotides read TGTGCCAGCAGGGGGGAGGATGGCTACACCTTC. This sequence encodes CASRGEDGYTF.

This clone was observed a few times. V usage is TRBV11-2 and J usage is TRBJ2-2, with D perhaps TRBD1 (6 bases). V dropped 7 bases and J dropped 7 bases, with 16 bases sitting between them. The germline V gene has CDR1 SGHAT and CDR2 FQNNGV. The CDR3 loop spans 14 amino acids. The CDR3 protein is CASILGQGFGELFF. The CDR3 DNA is TGTGCCAGCATCCTTGGGCAGGGGTTCGGGGAGCTGTTTTTT.

This clone was seen once. This chain connects TRBV6-4 to TRBJ2-2; TRBD1 matches 8 bases. CDR1 MRHNA and CDR2 SNTAGT come from the germline V gene. The CDR3 contains 15 residues. V shed 6 bases, J shed 6 bases, and the junction held 9 bases outside the gene matches. The CDR3 loop is CASRQDRVGPGELFF. DNA of the CDR3: TGTGCCAGCAGACAGGACAGGGTAGGACCCGGGGAGCTGTTTTTT.

The chain employs TRBV7-3 and TRBJ1-1; unclear D gene. Trimming cost V 1 base and J 8 bases, with 11 bases left between them. The CDR3 is made up of 13 amino acids. Germline lookup yields CDR1 SGHTA and CDR2 FQGTGA. The CDR3: CASSLNGRAEAFF. CDR3 DNA: TGTGCCAGCAGCTTAAATGGCCGTGCCGAAGCTTTCTTT.

This clone was seen a handful of times. The rearrangement uses TRBV5-4 and TRBJ1-2, with 9 nucleotides matching TRBD1. The length of the CDR3 is 16 residues. Germline V gene lookup returns CDR1 SGHNT and CDR2 YYREEE (reference sequence). V was pared by 4 bases and J by 8 bases, with 15 bases of the junction left unmatched. The CDR3 loop is CASSKLQQGAPGGYTF. In DNA, the CDR3 is TGTGCCAGCAGCAAACTCCAACAGGGGGCGCCGGGGGGCTACACCTTC.

This sequence joins TRBV27 and TRBJ2-7, with a tentative D call TRBD1 (6 bases). This CDR3 is built from 14 residues. CDR1 and CDR2 (germline): MNHEY, SMNVEV (reference sequence). The germline V and J ends were trimmed by 3 bases and 2 bases, with 11 bases remaining between them. The chain's CDR3 is CASSLQGKTYEQYF. The CDR3 region has the DNA TGTGCCAGCAGTTTGCAGGGGAAGACCTACGAGCAGTACTTC.

The V call is TRBV27, the J call TRBJ1-6; 7 bases match TRBD1. This CDR3 is built from 16 residues. Germline assignment: CDR1 MNHEY and CDR2 SMNVEV (reference sequence). J gave up 0 bases and V 7 bases, and 6 bases lay outside the gene matches. CDR3 in DNA: TGTGCCAGCATGTACAGGGGAAGCTCCTATAATTCACCCCTCCACTTT. Encoded protein: CASMYRGSSYNSPLHF.

In this sample, this clone turned up a few times. J is TRBJ1-5 and V is TRBV10-3; D remains ambiguous. Germline V gene data show CDR1 as ENHRY and CDR2 as SYGVKD. This CDR3 is 13 amino acids long. V was clipped by 4 bases and J by 5 bases, with 9 bases between them. CDR3 residues: CAISAQTHQPQHF. CDR3 DNA sequence: TGTGCCATCAGTGCACAGACCCATCAGCCCCAGCATTTT.

The chain links TRBV21-1 to TRBJ1-5; the table's D call, TRBD1, has no DNA check behind it. TRBV21-1 is noted as a pseudogene. This CDR3 spans 14 amino acids. Here the CDR3 DNA reads TGTGCCAGCAGCAAGACAGGGTTGGATCAGCCCCAGCATTTT. Its translation is CASSKTGLDQPQHF.

This clone was counted a few times. The V gene is TRBV15, the J gene TRBJ2-2; 10 bases are shared with TRBD1. Per germline, CDR1 LNHNV and CDR2 YYDKDF (reference sequence). The V and J ends lost 2 bases and 4 bases, in that order; junction bases with no gene match: 7. This CDR3 is built from 17 residues. The CDR3 reads CATSRTSGTGATGELFF. CDR3 coding DNA: TGTGCCACCAGCAGAACGTCCGGGACAGGGGCCACCGGGGAGCTGTTTTTT.

The chain recombines TRBV5-5 with TRBJ1-6; no reliable D call. Per the germline V gene, CDR1 is SGHKS and CDR2 is YYEKEE (reference sequence). The length of the CDR3 is 14 residues. Deletions cut 0 bases from V and 9 bases from J, with 10 bases between. The CDR3 protein is CASSLALAVSPLHF. The CDR3 DNA sequence: TGTGCCAGCAGCTTGGCCTTGGCTGTTTCACCCCTCCACTTT.

The CDR3 reads CASSLVAQGAGGYTF. The CDR3 DNA reads as TGTGCCAGCAGTTTAGTCGCACAGGGGGCAGGTGGCTACACCTTC. The rearrangement joins TRBV27 to TRBJ1-2, with 9 bases that match TRBD1. CDR3 size: 15 residues. CDR1 is MNHEY and CDR2 is SMNVEV in the germline V gene (reference sequence). V lost 2 bases, J lost 7 bases, and 8 bases stayed unmatched.

This clone occurred a few times. This chain joins TRBV7-6 and TRBJ1-2; D call uncertain. CDR1 is SGHVS, CDR2 FNYEAQ, per germline. CDR3 length: 12 amino acids. Trimming removed 6 bases at V and 8 bases at J, with 13 bases between. CDR3 nucleotide sequence: TGTGCCAGCAGTCCGCCCCTAGGCGGCTACACCTTC. Amino acids: CASSPPLGGYTF.

This chain uses TRBV7-6 with TRBJ1-1; D is perhaps TRBD1 (5 bases). This CDR3 contains 15 residues. Trimming removed 5 bases at V and 0 bases at J, with 13 bases between. The germline V gene encodes CDR1 SGHVS and CDR2 FNYEAQ. CDR3 amino acids: CASSLGLGMNTEAFF. CDR3 bases: TGTGCCAGCAGCCTGGGACTCGGCATGAACACTGAAGCTTTCTTT.

The rearrangement uses TRBV7-2 and TRBJ1-4; 7 nucleotides line up with TRBD1. Germline assignment: CDR1 SGHTA and CDR2 FQGNSA. The CDR3 extends over 15 amino acids. Unmatched junction bases numbered 7, after V lost 2 bases and J lost 7 bases. The CDR3 region has the DNA TGTGCCAGCAGCTTATCTGAGGCAGGGGGTGAAAAACTGTTTTTT. This encodes CASSLSEAGGEKLFF.

The CDR3 spells CASRSSADTQYF. CDR3 sequence (DNA): TGTGCCAGCAGGTCCTCTGCAGATACGCAGTATTTT. The chain has TRBV6-5 and TRBJ2-3; D unresolved. Germline-derived CDR1 and CDR2 are MNHEY and SVGAGI. Trimming shortened V by 6 bases and J by 4 bases, and 8 bases separated the two germline ends. CDR3 size: 12 residues.

This clone was detected only once. One end of the junction varies from germline; a read error may be responsible. The chain carries TRBV7-9 and TRBJ2-7; 10 bases line up with TRBD1. This CDR3 is 16 amino acids long. CDR1 and CDR2 from the germline V gene are SEHNR and FQNEAQ (reference sequence). In DNA, the CDR3 is TGTTCCAGCAGCTTAGTAAGGGGACAGGGGATCTCCGAGCAGTACTTC. This translates into CSSSLVRGQGISEQYF.

The chain combines TRBV7-2 with TRBJ2-5; D is unclear. CDR3 length: 14 residues. V was pared by 1 base and J by 2 bases, with 8 bases between. Germline V CDR1 and CDR2: SGHTA, FQGNSA. The CDR3 region is CASSLGWHQETQYF. The DNA of the CDR3 is TGTGCCAGCAGCTTAGGGTGGCATCAAGAGACCCAGTACTTC.

The genes are TRBV19 and TRBJ2-1; D unresolved. CDR3 size: 15 residues. Trimming removed 5 bases at V and 0 bases at J, with 11 bases between. Germline V gene data show CDR1 as LNHDA and CDR2 as SQIVND (reference sequence). CDR3 residues: CASSPITVSYNEQFF. In DNA form, the CDR3 reads TGTGCCAGTAGTCCTATAACAGTCTCCTACAATGAGCAGTTCTTC.

This sequence joins TRBV10-2 and TRBJ2-2; possibly TRBD2 for D (6 bases). V was trimmed by 3 bases and J by 7 bases, leaving 18 bases between them. The CDR3 totals 16 residues. Germline assignment: CDR1 WSHSY and CDR2 SAAADI. This chain's CDR3 is CASSDPHVGGGGELFF. The CDR3 nucleotides read TGCGCCAGCAGTGATCCCCACGTGGGGGGTGGCGGGGAGCTGTTTTTT.

This clone came up once. The gene calls are TRBV2 and TRBJ2-2; TRBD2 matches 7 bases. The ends lost 11 bases at V and 3 bases at J; junction bases unmatched: 3. The CDR3 extends over 12 amino acids. Germline lookup yields CDR1 SNHLY and CDR2 FYNNEI. The CDR3 DNA reads TGTGCCGGGGGGGGAGACACCGGGGAGCTGTTTTTT. Translated: CAGGGDTGELFF.

The V and J genes are TRBV6-1 and TRBJ1-2; weak D call: TRBD1 (5 bases). The CDR3 has 14 residues. Per the germline V gene, CDR1 is MNHNS and CDR2 is SASEGT. The V end lost 7 bases, the J end lost 2 bases, and 14 bases lay between the germline ends. The CDR3 loop is CASTWDGLNYGYTF. The CDR3 bases are TGTGCCAGCACTTGGGACGGACTAAACTATGGCTACACCTTC.

V and J are TRBV7-8 and TRBJ2-3, with 13 bases identical to TRBD2. Per the germline V gene, CDR1 is SGHVS and CDR2 is FQNEAQ. CDR3 length equals 17 residues. J was trimmed by 5 bases and V by 4 bases; bases with no gene match: 9. CDR3 protein: CASSSKTSGGYIDTQYF. The DNA of the CDR3 is TGTGCCAGCAGCTCGAAGACTAGCGGGGGGTATATAGATACGCAGTATTTT.